This TCR beta chain was documented in a study of CD8+ T cells in alopecia areata. CDR1 is GTSNPN, CDR2 SVGIG, per germline (reference sequence). The CDR3 length is 13 residues. Germline trimming cut 3 bases from V and 13 bases from J; bases unmatched to any gene: 14. On this clone itself: Antigen specificity is unknown.

Isolated RNA was reverse transcribed into cDNA used as the sequencing template. The data were produced by immunoSEQ multiplex PCR, yet TCRdb's version contains in-frame clones alone and is incomplete. This table holds about 250,000 clones, approximately 60% found once. Treatment here: oral pan-JAK inhibitor, 5-10 mg twice daily. Study-wide results and caveats: Alopecia totalis/universalis scalp especially showed more expanded CD8+ clones than normal scalp.

V gene TRBV30 combines with J gene TRBJ1-2; 7 nucleotides match TRBD1. This TCR came from a human donor with alopecia areata. The sequences come from CD4+ T cells sorted from blood, collected at roughly week 53, from a patient treated with tofacitinib. CDR3 loop: CAWRLQGPGGGTF. CDR3 coding DNA: TGTGCCTGGAGGCTACAGGGGCCGGGGGGAGGCACCTTC.